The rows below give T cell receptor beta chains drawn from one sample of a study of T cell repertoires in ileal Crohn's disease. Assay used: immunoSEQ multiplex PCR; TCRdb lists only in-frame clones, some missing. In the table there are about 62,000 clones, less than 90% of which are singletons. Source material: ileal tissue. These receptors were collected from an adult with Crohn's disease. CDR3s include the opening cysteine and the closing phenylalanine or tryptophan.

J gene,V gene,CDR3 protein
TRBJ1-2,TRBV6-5,CASSYLDRDYYGYTF
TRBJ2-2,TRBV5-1,CASSSDRPGELFF
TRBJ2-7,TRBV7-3,CASSSPRTVYEQYF
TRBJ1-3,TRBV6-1,CASSGPTGLASGNTIYF
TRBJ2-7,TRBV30,CAWSPNNRRFLHEQYF
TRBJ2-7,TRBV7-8,CASSPRTGSGHEQYF
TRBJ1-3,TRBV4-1,CASSQDSRGSGNTIYF
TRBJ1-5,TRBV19,CASSPSGTRDQPQHF
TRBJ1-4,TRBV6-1,CASSEARGSNEKLFF
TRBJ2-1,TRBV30,CAWSYRGAGYGHNEQFF
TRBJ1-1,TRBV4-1,CASSQGGPEAFF
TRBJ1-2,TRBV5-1,CASSPAGGLSGYTF
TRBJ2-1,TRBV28,CASSLDRNEQFF
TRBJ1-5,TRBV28,CASSSGQAGQPQHF
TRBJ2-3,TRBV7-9,CASSPRTSGRAVDTQYF
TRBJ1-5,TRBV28,CASSLMQGRQPQHF
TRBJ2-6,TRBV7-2,CASSPRLSSGANVLTF
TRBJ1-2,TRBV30,CAWKGQLSNYGYTF
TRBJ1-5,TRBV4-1,CASSQVLQLVRPQHF
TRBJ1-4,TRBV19,CASSSRLEKLFF